These 8 T cell receptor beta chains share one sample of origin, sequenced in a study of neurological immune-mediated disorders. Time point meaning: technical triplicate 2. TCRdb processed the 5' RACE reads anew with MiXCR; each CDR3 protein has one entry. The profile shows under 70,000 distinct CDR3 sequences, about 25% of them singletons. The sequenced sample consisted of PBMCs. All receptors derive from a man in his 60s with HTLV-1-associated myelopathy (HAM/TSP).

This clonotype has at least ten counts. The CDR3 here is CASSFFLADPNYSTDTQYF. The CDR3 nucleotides are TGCGCCAGCAGCTTTTTTCTAGCGGACCCGAATTATAGCACAGATACGCAGTATTTT. This chain connects TRBV5-1 to TRBJ2-3, with TRBD2 identical over 7 bases. The CDR3 sequence is 19 residues long. The germline CDR1 and CDR2 sequences are SGHRS and YFSETQ. Losses at the gene ends were 2 bases for V and 0 bases for J; bases not matched to a gene: 15.

The chain recombines TRBV6-5 with TRBJ2-7, with 12 positions matching TRBD2. The CDR3 consists of 17 residues. Looked up from germline, CDR1 is MNHEY and CDR2 is SVGAGI. Trimming removed 0 bases from V and 2 bases from J; junction bases left unmatched: 5. As DNA, the CDR3 is TGTGCCAGCAGTTACTCGCTAGCGGGAGGGCCCCCCTACGAGCAGTACTTC. Translation: CASSYSLAGGPPYEQYF.

The CDR3 here is CATKGSLQVAQHF. CDR3 coding DNA: TGTGCCACCAAGGGAAGCCTTCAGGTGGCCCAGCATTTT. The chain employs TRBV24-1 and TRBJ1-5; no clear D. This CDR3 comprises 13 residues. The V gene lost 8 bases and the J gene lost 11 bases, with 18 bases spanning the gap. Germline CDR1 KGHDR, CDR2 SFDVKD.

In its sample, this clonotype was seen many times. The chain links TRBV5-1 to TRBJ2-7; D is unclear. The germline CDR1 and CDR2 sequences are SGHRS and YFSETQ. The CDR3 covers 13 residues. The V end was cut by 1 base, the J end by 0 bases, with 5 bases between. CDR3 in amino acids: CASSLSSSYEQYF. CDR3 nucleotide sequence: TGCGCCAGCAGCTTGTCAAGCTCCTACGAGCAGTACTTC. The full variable domain, in which reference TRBV5-1 and TRBJ2-7 provide the parts outside the CDR3, is KAGVTQTPRYLIKTRGQQVTLSCSPISGHRSVSWYQQTPGQGLQFLFEYFSETQRNKGNFPGRFSGRQFSNSRSEMNVSTLELGDSALYLCASSLSSSYEQYFGPGTRLTVT.

The chain joins TRBV11-2 to TRBJ2-1, with 10 bases aligning to TRBD1. Losses at the gene ends were 2 bases for V and 6 bases for J; bases not matched to a gene: 4. Germline V gene lookup returns CDR1 SGHAT and CDR2 FQNNGV. The CDR3 covers 15 residues. In DNA, the CDR3 is TGTGCCAGCAGCTTAAGGGACAGGGGAGGCAATGAGCAGTTCTTC. It yields the protein CASSLRDRGGNEQFF.

This clonotype was seen only once. This chain links TRBV5-1 with TRBJ2-1; 10 bases are shared with TRBD2. Germline CDR1 SGHRS, CDR2 YFSETQ. The V and J ends lost 4 bases and 3 bases, in that order; junction bases with no gene match: 10. This CDR3 is built from 17 residues. The DNA of the CDR3 is TGCGCCAGCAGCGCAGTAGACCTAGCGGGAGTCTACAATGAGCAGTTCTTC. Protein sequence: CASSAVDLAGVYNEQFF. The full variable domain, in which reference TRBV5-1 and TRBJ2-1 provide the parts outside the CDR3, is KAGVTQTPRYLIKTRGQQVTLSCSPISGHRSVSWYQQTPGQGLQFLFEYFSETQRNKGNFPGRFSGRQFSNSRSEMNVSTLELGDSALYLCASSAVDLAGVYNEQFFGPGTRLTVL.

Details on this clonotype: A much larger clone differs by one base, so this may be a read error. V is TRBV18 and J is TRBJ2-1; D may be TRBD2 (6 bases). The end of the DNA is better explained by TRBJ2-7, so the J call may be wrong. The CDR3 is made up of 13 amino acids. Germline V gene data show CDR1 as KGHSH and CDR2 as LQKENI. The CDR3 DNA reads TGTGCCAGCTCACCGGGAGGTCCCCGTGAGCAGTACTTC. Its translation is CASSPGGPREQYF.

This clonotype has ten or more counts. The rearrangement joins TRBV29-1 to TRBJ1-1; D uncertain. The CDR3 spans 12 residues. V gave up 0 bases and J gave up 3 bases, with 5 bases separating them. Germline CDR1 is SQVTM and CDR2 is ANQGSEA. The CDR3, as DNA: TGCAGCGTTGAAGATCCTTACACTGAAGCTTTCTTT. Translating gives CSVEDPYTEAFF.